Below, one TCR beta chain is given with its context. Its antigen is still unknown. These data originate in a study of T cell repertoires in cytomegalovirus infection. At the level of the study: Shared public TCR beta signatures pointed to both CMV infection and a matching HLA type. The study's findings and limits: HLA-C-restricted CMV-specific TCR beta clonotypes prevailed in the ex vivo response.

From the reads, TCRdb called clonotypes with MiXCR, one entry per CDR3 protein. The sample lists roughly 720,000 distinct CDR3 sequences; 35% were seen once. V lost 3 bases and J lost 4, with 16 bases in between. Germline CDR1 is MNHEY and CDR2 is SMNVEV (reference sequence). The CDR3 loop spans 16 amino acids. The receptor was derived from a human donor in good health (CMV status not recorded). Some clones in this sample may be carry-over from other donors' samples. V and J are TRBV27 and TRBJ1-5; D gene ambiguous. Sequencing was carried out using PBMCs. This CDR3 reads CASSLTGQVRNQPQHF. CDR3 DNA: TGTGCCAGCAGTTTGACGGGCCAGGTGAGAAATCAGCCCCAGCATTTT.